This T cell receptor beta chain was identified in a study of cytomegalovirus exposure and HLA in healthy donors. Study context: Per a later analysis, the approximately 690 first-cohort and 95 to 150 validation repertoires shared one platform.

Repertoires were generated with immunoSEQ multiplex PCR, while TCRdb's copy carries only in-frame clones and drops some. The top ten hold 20% to 25% of the sample, which has 150,000 or so clones, 86% seen once. A word on this clone: Antigen unknown.

In germline, CDR1 is LGHNA, CDR2 YSLEER. V trimming: 2 bases; J trimming: 6 bases; junction bases outside the gene matches: 5. This CDR3 has 15 amino acids. Broader study findings: A subsequent analysis found that TCR clusters from the first cohort also tended to co-occur in the 90 to 150 validation repertoires, with less than 95% of cluster scores above 0. Generally TCR sequences proved uncommon, though certain public TCRs appeared in numerous donors. Reports described diagnosis of cytomegalovirus status by the classifier as highly specific and sensitive.

This TCR was sampled from a man between 18 and 35 years old in good health and CMV-seropositive. The genes are TRBV4-3 and TRBJ2-3; 10 bases map to TRBD2. Input material: PBMCs. The CDR3 sequence is CASSQRSGREDTQYF. Here the CDR3 DNA reads TGCGCCAGCAGCCAACGAAGCGGGAGGGAGGATACGCAGTATTTT.